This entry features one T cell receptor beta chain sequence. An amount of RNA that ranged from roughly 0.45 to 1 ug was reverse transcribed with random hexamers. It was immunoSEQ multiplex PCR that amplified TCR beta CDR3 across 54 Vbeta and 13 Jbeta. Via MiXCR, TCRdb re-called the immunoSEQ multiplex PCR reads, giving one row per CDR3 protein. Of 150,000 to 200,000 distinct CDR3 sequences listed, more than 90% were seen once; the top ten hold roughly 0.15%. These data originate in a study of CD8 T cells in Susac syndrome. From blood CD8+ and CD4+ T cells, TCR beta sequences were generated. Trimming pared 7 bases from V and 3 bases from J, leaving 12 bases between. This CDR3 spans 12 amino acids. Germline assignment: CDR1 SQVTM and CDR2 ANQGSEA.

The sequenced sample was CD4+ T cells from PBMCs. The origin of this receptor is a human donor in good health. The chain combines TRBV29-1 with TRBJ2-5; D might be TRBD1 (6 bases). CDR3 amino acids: CSGISGEETQYF. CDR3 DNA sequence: TGCAGCGGCATCTCAGGGGAAGAGACCCAGTACTTC. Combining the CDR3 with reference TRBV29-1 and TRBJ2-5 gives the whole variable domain SAVISQKPSRDICQRGTSLTIQCQVDSQVTMMFWYRQQPGQSLTLIATANQGSEATYESGFVIDKFPISRPNLTFSTLTVSNMSPEDSSIYLCSGISGEETQYFGPGTRLLVL.